In its sample, the clone carrying this T cell receptor (beta chain) was seen once. The protocol was immunoSEQ multiplex PCR, while the TCRdb copy is restricted to in-frame clones and leaves out a portion. The table has a few hundred thousand clones, approximately 88% seen once. This sample is drawn from a study of blood T cell repertoires in COVID-19. In terms of age and location, participants ranged from roughly 18 to 95 years and lived in about two dozen US areas. Germline loops: CDR1 SGHDT, CDR2 YYEEEE. V was cut by 1 base and J by 5 bases, with 6 bases left in between. The CDR3 has 13 residues. Source material: PBMCs or T cells enriched from blood (not recorded which). This receptor was obtained from a woman between 40 and 55 years old who had recovered from COVID-19. The chain joins TRBV5-6 to TRBJ1-4; D is uncertain. Here the CDR3 reads CASSLMENEKLFF. The CDR3 DNA reads TGTGCCAGCAGCTTGATGGAGAATGAAAAACTGTTTTTT. The full variable domain, with the rest looked up from reference TRBV5-6 and TRBJ1-4, is DAGVTQSPTHLIKTRGQQVTLRCSPKSGHDTVSWYQQALGQGPQFIFQYYEEEERQRGNFPDRFSGHQFPNYSSELNVNALLLGDSALYLCASSLMENEKLFFGSGTQLSVL.